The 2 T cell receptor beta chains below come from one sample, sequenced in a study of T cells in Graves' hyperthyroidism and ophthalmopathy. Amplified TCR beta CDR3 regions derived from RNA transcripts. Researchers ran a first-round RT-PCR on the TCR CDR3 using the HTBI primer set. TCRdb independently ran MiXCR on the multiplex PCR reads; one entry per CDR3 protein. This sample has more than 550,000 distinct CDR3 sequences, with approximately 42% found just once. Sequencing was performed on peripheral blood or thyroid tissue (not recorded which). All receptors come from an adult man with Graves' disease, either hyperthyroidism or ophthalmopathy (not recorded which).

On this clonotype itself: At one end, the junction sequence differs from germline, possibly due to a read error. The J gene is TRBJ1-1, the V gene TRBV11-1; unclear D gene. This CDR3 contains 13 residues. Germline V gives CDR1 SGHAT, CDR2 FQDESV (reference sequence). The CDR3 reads CASSPEVTTEAFF. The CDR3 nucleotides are TGCGCCAGCAGCCCCGAGGTAACGACTGAAGCTTTCTTT.

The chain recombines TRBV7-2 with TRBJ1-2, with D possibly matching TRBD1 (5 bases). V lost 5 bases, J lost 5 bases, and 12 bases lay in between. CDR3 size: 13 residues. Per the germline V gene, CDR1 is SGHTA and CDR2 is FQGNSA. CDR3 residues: CASSGSGGYGYTF. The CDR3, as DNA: TGTGCCAGCAGCGGTAGCGGGGGATATGGCTACACCTTC. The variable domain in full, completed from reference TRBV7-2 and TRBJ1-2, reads GAGVSQSPSNKVTEKGKDVELRCDPISGHTALYWYRQSLGQGLEFLIYFQGNSAPDKSGLPSDRFSAERTGGSVSTLTIQRTQQEDSAVYLCASSGSGGYGYTFGSGTRLTVV.